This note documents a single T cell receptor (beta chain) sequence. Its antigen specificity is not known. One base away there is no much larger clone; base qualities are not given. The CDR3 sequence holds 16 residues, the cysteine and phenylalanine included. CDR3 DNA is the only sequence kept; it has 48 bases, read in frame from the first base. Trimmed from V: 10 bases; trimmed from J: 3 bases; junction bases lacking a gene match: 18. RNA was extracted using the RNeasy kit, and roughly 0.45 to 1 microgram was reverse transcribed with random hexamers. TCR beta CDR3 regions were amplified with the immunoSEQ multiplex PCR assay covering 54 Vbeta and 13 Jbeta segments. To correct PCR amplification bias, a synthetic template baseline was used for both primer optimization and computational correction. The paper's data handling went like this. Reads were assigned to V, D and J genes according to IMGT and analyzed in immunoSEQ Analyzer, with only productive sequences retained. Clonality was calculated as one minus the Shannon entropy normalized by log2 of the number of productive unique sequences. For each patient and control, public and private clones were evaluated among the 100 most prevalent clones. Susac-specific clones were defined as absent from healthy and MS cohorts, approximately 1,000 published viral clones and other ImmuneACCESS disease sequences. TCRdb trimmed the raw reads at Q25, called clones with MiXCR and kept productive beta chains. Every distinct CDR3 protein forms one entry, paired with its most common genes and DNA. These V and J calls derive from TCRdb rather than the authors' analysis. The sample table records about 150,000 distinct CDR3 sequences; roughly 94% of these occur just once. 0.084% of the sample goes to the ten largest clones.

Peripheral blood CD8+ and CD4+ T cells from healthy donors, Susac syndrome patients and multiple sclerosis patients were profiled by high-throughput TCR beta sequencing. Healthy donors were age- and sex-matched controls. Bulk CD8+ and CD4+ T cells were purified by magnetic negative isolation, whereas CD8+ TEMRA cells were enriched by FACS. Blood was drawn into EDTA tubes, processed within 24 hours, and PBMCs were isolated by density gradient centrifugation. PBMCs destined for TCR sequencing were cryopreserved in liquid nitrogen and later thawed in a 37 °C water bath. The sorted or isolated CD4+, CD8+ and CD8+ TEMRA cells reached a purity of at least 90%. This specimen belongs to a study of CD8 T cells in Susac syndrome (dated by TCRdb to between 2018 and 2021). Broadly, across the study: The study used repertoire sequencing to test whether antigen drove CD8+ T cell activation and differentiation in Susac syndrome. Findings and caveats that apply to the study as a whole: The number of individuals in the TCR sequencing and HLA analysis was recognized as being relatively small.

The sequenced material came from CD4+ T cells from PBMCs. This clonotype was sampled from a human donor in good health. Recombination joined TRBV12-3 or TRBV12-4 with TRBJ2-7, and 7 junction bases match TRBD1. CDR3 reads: CATSIGGGSSNYEQYF. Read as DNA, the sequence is TGTGCCACCTCAATAGGGGGCGGGTCTTCCAACTACGAGCAGTACTTC.